This record concerns one TCR beta chain sequence. Its antigen is currently unknown. 13 Jbeta primers and 60 Vbeta primers were used for the PCR. Repertoires were generated with immunoSEQ multiplex PCR, while TCRdb's copy carries only in-frame clones and drops some. The sample lists more than 75,000 clones, 79% occurring once. The sample is drawn from a study of cytomegalovirus exposure and HLA in healthy donors. Findings and caveats of the study: An observed cluster of highly shared sequence variants was recorded as a likely sequencing artifact. Among TCR beta chains, those listed as cytomegalovirus-associated numbered under 200.

This receptor was identified in a young man in good health and CMV-seronegative. The sample consisted of PBMCs.

The CDR3 region is CSVPSGRVCTQYF. Here the CDR3 DNA reads TGCAGCGTCCCTAGCGGGAGGGTTTGTACGCAGTATTTT. The rearrangement links TRBV29-1 to TRBJ2-3; 12 positions match TRBD2. Germline CDR1 SQVTM, CDR2 ANQGSEA. The CDR3 runs to 13 residues. Trimming took 6 bases from V and 8 from J; bases not matched to a gene: 6.